These T cell receptor beta chains were read from a single sample in a study of T cell responses to AZD1222 COVID-19 vaccine. Repertoires were generated with immunoSEQ multiplex PCR, while TCRdb's copy carries only in-frame clones and drops some. Among under 100,000 clones listed, just over 85% were seen once. This specimen consisted of peripheral blood, obtained on day 0 of AZD1222 vaccination. Receptors originate from an adult in good health. The CDR3 runs from the conserved cysteine through the conserved F or W. Each record gives: CDR3 DNA, CDR3 protein, D gene, V gene, J gene, clone size. The D gene is left open where the match is weak. Rows may omit the clone size; those that give it use once, few, many or a size class.

DNA: TGTGCCAGCAGCTTAGCGGGAGGGCCCTCCTACGAGCAGTACTTC; CDR3: CASSLAGGPSYEQYF; D: TRBD2; V: TRBV4-2; J: TRBJ2-7; size: .
DNA: TGTGCCACCAGCAGAGATGGACTAGCGGGAGCCCACGAGCAGTACTTC; CDR3: CATSRDGLAGAHEQYF; D: TRBD2; V: TRBV15; J: TRBJ2-7; size: few
DNA: TGTGCCAGCAAACTTAGGACAGGGAATAATTCACCCCTCCACTTT; CDR3: CASKLRTGNNSPLHF; D: TRBD1; V: TRBV28; J: TRBJ1-6; size: once
DNA: TGTGCCAGCAGCCCCCTAAGGGTACATGGCTACACCTTC; CDR3: CASSPLRVHGYTF; D: .; V: TRBV6-5; J: TRBJ1-2; size: .
DNA: TGTGCCAGCAGCTTAATCCGGGGCGGGTACGAGCAGTACTTC; CDR3: CASSLIRGGYEQYF; D: .; V: TRBV7-8; J: TRBJ2-7; size: .
DNA: TGTGCCAGCAGCTTAGATTCTAGCGGGAGTTACGAGCAGTACTTC; CDR3: CASSLDSSGSYEQYF; D: TRBD2; V: TRBV11-3; J: TRBJ2-7; size: .
DNA: TGTGCCAGTAGTATCGGACCGGCGGATTTCAATGAGCAGTTCTTC; CDR3: CASSIGPADFNEQFF; D: .; V: TRBV19; J: TRBJ2-1; size: .
DNA: TGTGCCAGCTCACTCGGACAGGGAGGGAGCACAGATACGCAGTATTTT; CDR3: CASSLGQGGSTDTQYF; D: .; V: TRBV18; J: TRBJ2-3; size: .
DNA: TGTGCCAGCAGTTTAGCAGGGGCCATTTCACCCCTCCACTTT; CDR3: CASSLAGAISPLHF; D: .; V: TRBV27; J: TRBJ1-6; size: .
DNA: TGCGCCAGCAGCCGATCCCGGGCAGTACAAGGCTACACCTTC; CDR3: CASSRSRAVQGYTF; D: .; V: TRBV5-1; J: TRBJ1-2; size: .
DNA: TGTGCCAGCAGCTCCGTATGGGCCTCTGGAAACACCATATATTTT; CDR3: CASSSVWASGNTIYF; D: .; V: TRBV7-2; J: TRBJ1-3; size: .
DNA: TGTGCCAGCAGCTTAGGACAGGGGCCGGGTGGCGTGGAGACCCAGTACTTC; CDR3: CASSLGQGPGGVETQYF; D: TRBD1; V: TRBV11-3; J: TRBJ2-5; size: .
DNA: TGTGCCAGCAGCCCGGGACTAGCGGGAGTCTACATTCAGTACTTC; CDR3: CASSPGLAGVYIQYF; D: TRBD2; V: TRBV7-8; J: TRBJ2-4; size: few
DNA: TGTGCCAGCAGTATCCCGGGACAGGGGCCAGATACGCAGTATTTT; CDR3: CASSIPGQGPDTQYF; D: TRBD1; V: TRBV6-5; J: TRBJ2-3; size: .
DNA: TGTGCCAGCGCCCCTTACGGGGATTGGGGGGATACGCAGTATTTT; CDR3: CASAPYGDWGDTQYF; D: .; V: TRBV27; J: TRBJ2-3; size: .
DNA: TGTGCCAGCAGCTTTTACTGGACAGGGACAGGAAACACCATATATTTT; CDR3: CASSFYWTGTGNTIYF; D: TRBD1; V: TRBV7-8; J: TRBJ1-3; size: .
DNA: TGCGCCAGCAGCTTGGCCCCAGGGGAGCTGGACACTGAAGCTTTCTTT; CDR3: CASSLAPGELDTEAFF; D: .; V: TRBV5-1; J: TRBJ1-1; size: once
DNA: TGTGCCAGCAGCGTAGGTGCCTACTCAGATACGCAGTATTTT; CDR3: CASSVGAYSDTQYF; D: .; V: TRBV9; J: TRBJ2-3; size: .
DNA: TGTGCCAGCAGTTTAGACCAGATCTACGAGCAGTACTTC; CDR3: CASSLDQIYEQYF; D: .; V: TRBV28; J: TRBJ2-7; size: .
DNA: TGTGCCAGCAGATACACCGGGGAGCTGTTTTTT; CDR3: CASRYTGELFF; D: .; V: TRBV7-3; J: TRBJ2-2; size: .
DNA: TGTGCCAGCAGCTCCGGTCGGGCGGACTCCACTGAAGCTTTCTTT; CDR3: CASSSGRADSTEAFF; D: .; V: TRBV6-5; J: TRBJ1-1; size: .
DNA: TGCAGCGTTGCCGGGACAGGGGTATCTGGGGCCAACGTCCTGACTTTC; CDR3: CSVAGTGVSGANVLTF; D: TRBD1; V: TRBV29-1; J: TRBJ2-6; size: .